This T cell receptor (beta chain) was profiled in a study of cytomegalovirus exposure and HLA in healthy donors. The germline V gene has CDR1 SGHRS and CDR2 YFSETQ. The V end was cut by 4 bases, the J end by 4 bases, with 17 bases between. CDR3 size: 15 residues. The count of this clone is one. The primer mix had 60 Vbeta and 13 Jbeta primers. The assay was immunoSEQ multiplex PCR, and TCRdb's table has in-frame clones only and misses some. The sample includes fewer than 250,000 clones, around 79% of them seen just once. Sample: PBMCs. The rearrangement joins TRBV5-1 to TRBJ1-2; possible D gene TRBD1, 6 bases. The receptor comes from a male donor in good health and CMV-seronegative. The CDR3 region is CASSPDRGAVYGYTF. CDR3 nucleotides: TGCGCCAGCAGCCCAGACCGGGGGGCGGTCTATGGCTACACCTTC.